The 3 T cell receptor beta chains reported below all come from one sample, sequenced in a study of blood T cell repertoires in COVID-19. TCRdb's table, derived via immunoSEQ multiplex PCR, lists solely in-frame clones and lacks some. The sample lists 300,000 to 400,000 clones, 85% occurring once. The sequencing input was PBMCs or T cells enriched from blood (not recorded which). The receptor set was obtained from a woman in her 30s who had been exposed to COVID-19.

The sample holds one count of this clone. This chain connects TRBV6-2 or TRBV6-3 to TRBJ2-1, with D unresolved. Germline V gene data show CDR1 as MNHEY and CDR2 as SVGEGT. This CDR3 is 12 amino acids long. Trimming left V 5 bases short and J 4 bases short, with 6 bases between. The CDR3 bases are TGTGCCAGCAGTCCCGAGTACAATGAGCAGTTCTTC. Protein: CASSPEYNEQFF.

With respect to this clone: Mismatch with germline at one junction end may stem from a read error. The rearrangement uses TRBV7-7 and TRBJ2-1, with a weak D call TRBD1 (6 bases). This CDR3 has 13 amino acids. Germline CDR1 reads SSHAT; CDR2 reads FNYEAQ (reference sequence). CDR3 nucleotide sequence: TGTGCTAGCAGCTTGGCAGGGGTGGGTGAGCAGTTCTTC. Residues: CASSLAGVGEQFF.

This clone is medium-sized by share. The J gene is TRBJ2-1, the V gene TRBV13; 10 nucleotides align to TRBD2. Trimming at V came to 0 bases and at J to 3 bases, leaving 2 bases not matched to a gene. The length of the CDR3 is 16 residues. CDR1 is PRHDT and CDR2 is FYEKMQ in the germline V gene (reference sequence). This chain's CDR3 is CASSLGAGGVYNEQFF. The CDR3 DNA sequence: TGTGCCAGCAGCTTAGGAGCGGGGGGGGTCTACAATGAGCAGTTCTTC.